This T cell receptor (beta chain) is from a study of blood T cell repertoires in COVID-19. The germline V gene has CDR1 MNHEY and CDR2 SMNVEV (reference sequence). V lost 6 bases and J lost 2; bases outside the gene matches: 3. The length of the CDR3 is 13 residues. The table came from immunoSEQ multiplex PCR; TCRdb's copy has only in-frame clones and leaves some out. The sample yields approximately 380,000 clones, 88% seen once. The rearrangement uses TRBV27 and TRBJ1-2, with TRBD1 matching 7 bases. The sequence was obtained from a woman younger than 35 who had recovered from COVID-19. The sample taken for sequencing was PBMCs or T cells enriched from blood (not recorded which). The CDR3, as DNA: TGTGCCAGCAGCTGGACAGGAAACTATGGCTACACCTTC. It translates to CASSWTGNYGYTF.